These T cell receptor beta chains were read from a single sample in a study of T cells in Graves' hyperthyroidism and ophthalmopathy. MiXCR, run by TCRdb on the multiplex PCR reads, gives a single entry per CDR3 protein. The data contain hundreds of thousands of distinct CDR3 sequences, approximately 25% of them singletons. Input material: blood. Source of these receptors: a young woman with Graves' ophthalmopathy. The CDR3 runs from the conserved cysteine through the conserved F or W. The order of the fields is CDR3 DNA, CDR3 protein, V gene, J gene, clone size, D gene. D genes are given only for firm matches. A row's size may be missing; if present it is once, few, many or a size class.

DNA: TGTGCCAGCAGCTTCGCAGGAAACACCATATATTTT
CDR3: CASSFAGNTIYF
V: TRBV7-2
J: TRBJ1-3
size: many
D: -

DNA: TGCAGTGCTAGAGAGATGACAGGGGTACCCTCCTACGAGCAGTACTTC
CDR3: CSAREMTGVPSYEQYF
V: TRBV20-1
J: TRBJ2-7
size: many
D: TRBD1

DNA: TGTGCCAGTAAACCGAGGTCAGGGGAGGGCGAGCAGTACTTC
CDR3: CASKPRSGEGEQYF
V: TRBV19
J: TRBJ2-7
size: many
D: -

DNA: TGTGCCAGCAGCCAATTGACGGAGACCCAGTACTTC
CDR3: CASSQLTETQYF
V: TRBV3-1
J: TRBJ2-5
size: many
D: -

DNA: TGTGCCAGCACCGCCCCGGGACAGCGGAACACCGGGGAGCTGTTTTTT
CDR3: CASTAPGQRNTGELFF
V: TRBV11-2
J: TRBJ2-2
size: few
D: TRBD1

DNA: TGCGCCAGCAGCCAGAGGGGACTAGGCCAAGAGACCCAGTACTTC
CDR3: CASSQRGLGQETQYF
V: TRBV4-1
J: TRBJ2-5
size: few
D: TRBD2

DNA: TGCAGTGCTACCCTAGCGGTCTCCTACGAGCAGTACTTC
CDR3: CSATLAVSYEQYF
V: TRBV20-1
J: TRBJ2-7
size: -
D: TRBD2

DNA: TGTGCCAGCAGCTGCCTTTTTGAAGGGGACACTGAAGCTTTCTTT
CDR3: CASSCLFEGDTEAFF
V: TRBV12-3/TRBV12-4
J: TRBJ1-1
size: -
D: -

DNA: TGCGCCAGCAGCCAACCGGGACGGGGCTACGAGCAGTACTTC
CDR3: CASSQPGRGYEQYF
V: TRBV4-1
J: TRBJ2-7
size: few
D: -

DNA: TGCAGCCACCTCGGGGAGAACTATGGCTACACCTTC
CDR3: CSHLGENYGYTF
V: TRBV29-1
J: TRBJ1-2
size: -
D: -

DNA: TGTGCCAGCTCACCAGCCAAAACCTACGAGCAGTACTTC
CDR3: CASSPAKTYEQYF
V: TRBV18
J: TRBJ2-7
size: few
D: -

DNA: TGTGCCAGCGGCCGAGGACATAACACTGAAGCTTTCTTT
CDR3: CASGRGHNTEAFF
V: TRBV7-3
J: TRBJ1-1
size: few
D: -

DNA: TGTGCCAGCAGCTTATCCGCGGCCAGCACAGATACGCAGTATTTT
CDR3: CASSLSAASTDTQYF
V: TRBV7-8
J: TRBJ2-3
size: -
D: -

DNA: TGTGCCAGCAGCTTTTTGGGACTCCTCGTTGACGGGCAGTACTTC
CDR3: CASSFLGLLVDGQYF
V: TRBV5-5
J: TRBJ2-7
size: -
D: -

DNA: TGTGCCAGCAGGATGCCGCCGAACACTGAAGCTTTCTTT
CDR3: CASRMPPNTEAFF
V: TRBV12-3/TRBV12-4
J: TRBJ1-1
size: -
D: -

DNA: TGTGCCACCAGTGATTTGACAGGGGCCCGGGAGACCCAGTACTTC
CDR3: CATSDLTGARETQYF
V: TRBV24-1
J: TRBJ2-5
size: -
D: TRBD1

DNA: TGTGCCAGCAGTTTTACCCGGCGGGCTTTCTTT
CDR3: CASSFTRRAFF
V: TRBV28
J: TRBJ1-1
size: many
D: -

DNA: TGTGCCAGCAGCTTAAACCCCGGGGGCTTCAACACCATATATTTT
CDR3: CASSLNPGGFNTIYF
V: TRBV7-8
J: TRBJ1-3
size: many
D: -

DNA: TGTGCCTGGAGGGGTATGAGCTCTGGGGCCAACGTCCTGACTTTC
CDR3: CAWRGMSSGANVLTF
V: TRBV30
J: TRBJ2-6
size: many
D: -

DNA: TGTGCCAGCGCCCGCGGGACACAGGGAGGAAACATTCAGTACTTC
CDR3: CASARGTQGGNIQYF
V: TRBV6-1
J: TRBJ2-4
size: few
D: -

DNA: TGCAGTGCCCCAGGGGATCGGAACACTGAAGCTTTCTTT
CDR3: CSAPGDRNTEAFF
V: TRBV20-1
J: TRBJ1-1
size: many
D: -